Below, 24 T cell receptor beta chains from the same sample are listed, as sequenced in a study of blood T cell repertoires in COVID-19. Repertoires were generated with immunoSEQ multiplex PCR, while TCRdb's copy carries only in-frame clones and drops some. The table lists 150,000 to 200,000 clones, 80% to 95% of them singletons. The sequencing input was peripheral blood. These receptors were collected from a woman aged 45-65 years with acute or convalescent COVID-19.

This chain uses TRBV5-1 with TRBJ2-7; D gene unclear. The V end was cut by 0 bases, the J end by 0 bases, with 10 bases between. Germline V gives CDR1 SGHRS, CDR2 YFSETQ. The CDR3 is 15 residues long. CDR3 in DNA: TGCGCCAGCAGCTTGGGTGCAGCGAGCTCCTACGAGCAGTACTTC. Translated, it gives CASSLGAASSYEQYF.

This clone showed up just once. The chain recombines TRBV19 with TRBJ1-1, with 7 positions matching TRBD1. Unmatched junction bases numbered 12, after V lost 5 bases and J lost 6 bases. CDR1 and CDR2 from the germline V gene are LNHDA and SQIVND (reference sequence). The CDR3 spans 15 residues. The CDR3, as DNA: TGTGCCAGTAGTTTAGTCCCGGGTACAGGGGCTGAAGCTTTCTTT. Encoded protein: CASSLVPGTGAEAFF.

CDR3 bases: TGTGCCAGCGTGGGATCGGGGAACTACGAGCAGTACTTC. This sequence encodes CASVGSGNYEQYF. This sequence joins TRBV6-5 and TRBJ2-7; tentatively, D is TRBD2 (5 bases). This CDR3 has 13 amino acids. CDR1 MNHEY and CDR2 SVGAGI come from the germline V gene. Trimming left V 8 bases short and J 3 bases short, with 14 bases between.

V is TRBV3-1 (or the pseudogene TRBV3-2) and J is TRBJ1-2; D may be TRBD1 (5 bases). There are 15 residues in the CDR3. Per germline, CDR1 LGHDT and CDR2 YNNKEL (reference sequence). V gave up 4 bases and J gave up 2 bases, with 14 bases separating them. The DNA of the CDR3 is TGTGCCAGCAGCCCCGACGTGTCAGGGAACTATGGCTACACCTTC. Translated, it gives CASSPDVSGNYGYTF.

The CDR3 DNA is TGTGCCAGTAGTCCGGGTGGCAGGGGTAGGGACGAGCAGTACTTC. The encoded protein is CASSPGGRGRDEQYF. This rearrangement joins TRBV19 to TRBJ2-7, with D perhaps matching TRBD1 (6 bases). This CDR3 has 15 residues. Deletions cut 5 bases from V and 5 bases from J, with 19 bases between. Germline CDR1 is LNHDA and CDR2 is SQIVND (reference sequence).

V gene TRBV5-1 combines with J gene TRBJ2-3, with D possibly TRBD2 on 7 matching bases. This CDR3 contains 16 residues. The germline V and J ends were trimmed by 2 bases and 6 bases, with 19 bases remaining between them. Looked up from germline, CDR1 is SGHRS and CDR2 is YFSETQ. The CDR3 nucleotides are TGCGCCAGCAGCTTTGCGGACCGGGGGGCCCCCGATACGCAGTATTTT. Protein product: CASSFADRGAPDTQYF.

This clone was seen a few times. The chain recombines TRBV2 with TRBJ1-1; 7 nucleotides align to TRBD1. CDR3 length: 12 amino acids. The V gene end was trimmed by 4 bases and the J gene end by 8 bases; junction bases not matched to a gene: 4. Germline V gene sequence: CDR1 SNHLY, CDR2 FYNNEI. The CDR3 bases are TGTGCCAGCAGTGTGGACAGGCGGGAAGCTTTCTTT. Translated, it gives CASSVDRREAFF.

This clone showed up just once. CDR3: CASSQVRGSIYNEQFF. Here the CDR3 DNA reads TGCGCCAGCAGCCAAGTTCGCGGGAGTATCTACAATGAGCAGTTCTTC. The chain recombines TRBV4-3 with TRBJ2-1; 7 bases are shared with TRBD2. Germline V gene sequence: CDR1 LGHNA, CDR2 YSLEER. Trimming at V came to 1 base and at J to 3 bases, leaving 6 bases not matched to a gene. The CDR3 sequence is 16 residues long.

This clone was counted once. This chain uses TRBV28 with TRBJ1-1, with a tentative D call TRBD1 (6 bases). The germline V gene has CDR1 MDHEN and CDR2 SYDVKM. V was cut by 10 bases and J by 5 bases, with 11 bases left in between. This CDR3 spans 11 amino acids. The chain's CDR3 is CATKGVTEAFF. The CDR3 coding sequence is TGTGCCACTAAGGGGGTGACTGAAGCTTTCTTT.

This clone was observed at least ten times. The sample contains more than one DNA sequence encoding this CDR3. The genes are TRBV4-1 and TRBJ1-1; 8 nucleotides match TRBD1. J was trimmed by 2 bases and V by 3 bases; bases with no gene match: 8. The CDR3 extends over 16 amino acids. Per the germline V gene, CDR1 is MGHRA and CDR2 is YSYEKL. The CDR3 is CASSHGQGAGNTEAFF. The CDR3 DNA is TGCGCCAGCAGCCATGGGCAGGGGGCGGGTAACACTGAAGCTTTCTTT.

Here the CDR3 DNA reads TGCGCCAGCAGCAAAGGGTCCACTTATGGCTACACCTTC. Protein product: CASSKGSTYGYTF. The chain has TRBV4-1 and TRBJ1-2; D ambiguous. This CDR3 is built from 13 residues. The V gene's germline CDR1 is MGHRA and CDR2 YSYEKL. V was cut by 5 bases and J by 5 bases, with 12 bases left in between.

The CDR3 loop is CASTLQGGGSTNEKLFF. CDR3 DNA: TGCGCCAGCACCCTACAGGGTGGAGGTTCGACTAATGAAAAACTGTTTTTT. The V call is TRBV5-1, the J call TRBJ1-4; a weak D match, TRBD1 (6 bases). Germline loops: CDR1 SGHRS, CDR2 YFSETQ. Trimming pared 6 bases from V and 2 bases from J, leaving 20 bases between. This CDR3 is built from 17 residues.

This chain links TRBV28 with TRBJ2-1; the match to TRBD2 covers 12 bases. Looked up from germline, CDR1 is MDHEN and CDR2 is SYDVKM. CDR3 size: 16 residues. Germline trimming cut 2 bases from V and 2 bases from J; bases unmatched to any gene: 1. This chain's CDR3 is CASSLGLAGTYNEQFF. CDR3 sequence (DNA): TGTGCCAGCAGTTTAGGACTAGCGGGAACCTACAATGAGCAGTTCTTC.

The V gene is TRBV3-1 (or the pseudogene TRBV3-2), the J gene TRBJ2-7; D not certain. Per the germline V gene, CDR1 is LGHDT and CDR2 is YNNKEL (reference sequence). Between the trimmed V and J ends, which lost 4 bases and 7 bases, there was a span of 17 bases. This CDR3 is built from 14 residues. The CDR3 region has the DNA TGTGCCAGCAGCCCGATCGAGGCAACCCTGGAGCAGTACTTC. Its protein is CASSPIEATLEQYF.

This chain uses TRBV2 with TRBJ2-5; 10 bases map to TRBD1. There are 14 residues in the CDR3. Germline V lookup: CDR1 SNHLY, CDR2 FYNNEI. Trimming cost V 8 bases and J 5 bases; bases outside gene matches: 8. The CDR3 reads CASPGQGQEETQYF. CDR3 DNA: TGTGCCAGCCCGGGACAGGGGCAGGAGGAGACCCAGTACTTC.

The chain uses TRBV19 and TRBJ2-2; D is possibly TRBD1 (6 bases). Deletions cut 1 base from V and 2 bases from J, with 8 bases between. The CDR3 totals 15 residues. Germline-derived CDR1 and CDR2 are LNHDA and SQIVND (reference sequence). In nucleotides, the CDR3 is TGTGCCAGTAGTATAGCAGGGGTAAACACCGGGGAGCTGTTTTTT. Its protein is CASSIAGVNTGELFF. Full variable domain (rest looked up from reference TRBV19 and TRBJ2-2): DGGITQSPKYLFRKEGQNVTLSCEQNLNHDAMYWYRQDPGQGLRLIYYSQIVNDFQKGDIAEGYSVSREKKESFPLTVTSAQKNPTAFYLCASSIAGVNTGELFFGEGSRLTVL.

The rearrangement uses TRBV3-1 (or the pseudogene TRBV3-2) and TRBJ1-1; no definite D call. Looked up from germline, CDR1 is LGHDT and CDR2 is YNNKEL (reference sequence). This CDR3 region has 16 residues. V was shortened by 3 bases and J by 0 bases, with 14 bases between the two germline ends. This CDR3 is CASSHQSGRVNTEAFF. The CDR3 DNA reads as TGTGCCAGCAGCCATCAATCTGGGCGGGTGAACACTGAAGCTTTCTTT.

This chain connects TRBV7-3 to TRBJ2-7, with 11 bases identical to TRBD1. V dropped 3 bases and J dropped 1; count of bases not matched to a gene: 2. Germline-derived CDR1 and CDR2 are SGHTA and FQGTGA. The CDR3 has 15 amino acids. CDR3 region: CASSLGQGGSYEQYF. CDR3 bases: TGTGCCAGCAGCTTGGGACAGGGGGGATCCTACGAGCAGTACTTC. The complete variable domain, with remaining parts taken from reference TRBV7-3 and TRBJ2-7, reads GAGVSQTPSNKVTEKGKYVELRCDPISGHTALYWYRQSLGQGPEFLIYFQGTGAADDSGLPNDRFFAVRPEGSVSTLKIQRTERGDSAVYLCASSLGQGGSYEQYFGPGTRLTVT.

There are a few counts of this clone. This rearrangement joins TRBV4-1 to TRBJ2-7; 7 bases fit TRBD1. The V gene's germline CDR1 is MGHRA and CDR2 YSYEKL. The J segment lost 3 bases and the V segment lost 5 bases, leaving 10 bases of the junction unmatched. This CDR3 has 15 residues. CDR3 protein: CASSFRQGGIYEQYF. As DNA, the CDR3 is TGCGCCAGCAGCTTCCGACAGGGTGGTATCTACGAGCAGTACTTC.

The V and J genes are TRBV9 and TRBJ1-3; perhaps TRBD1 as D (6 bases). Trimming took off 0 bases at V and 0 bases at J, with 13 bases between the two ends. The CDR3 is made up of 17 amino acids. Germline V gene data show CDR1 as SGDLS and CDR2 as YYNGEE. CDR3 DNA: TGTGCCAGCAGCGTAGGCACAGGGAGGGCCTCTGGAAACACCATATATTTT. Protein sequence: CASSVGTGRASGNTIYF.

This clone has a single count. The chain is built from TRBV28 and TRBJ2-7; the D gene is possibly TRBD2 (6 bases). The CDR3 has 13 residues. The V end was cut by 2 bases, the J end by 1 base, with 6 bases between. Germline lookup yields CDR1 MDHEN and CDR2 SYDVKM. The DNA of the CDR3 is TGTGCCAGCAGTTTAGCGGGGTCCTACGAGCAGTACTTC. Translated, it gives CASSLAGSYEQYF.

This chain joins TRBV2 and TRBJ2-3; 8 bases match TRBD1. Germline loops: CDR1 SNHLY, CDR2 FYNNEI. V was clipped by 8 bases and J by 3 bases; unmatched bases: 13. CDR3 length: 16 residues. The CDR3 is CASPRGDRFGTDTQYF. The CDR3 nucleotides read TGTGCCAGCCCCCGAGGGGACAGGTTTGGTACAGATACGCAGTATTTT. Combining the CDR3 with reference TRBV2 and TRBJ2-3 gives the whole variable domain EPEVTQTPSHQVTQMGQEVILRCVPISNHLYFYWYRQILGQKVEFLVSFYNNEISEKSEIFDDQFSVERPDGSNFTLKIRSTKLEDSAMYFCASPRGDRFGTDTQYFGPGTRLTVL.

Comment on this clone: The same CDR3 can be traced to other DNA sequences in this sample. The CDR3 loop is CASSLDRNTEAFF. The CDR3 DNA reads TGTGCCAGCAGCTTAGACAGGAACACTGAAGCTTTCTTT. The chain employs TRBV11-2 and TRBJ1-1; D ambiguous. Trimming cost V 0 bases and J 1 base, with 3 bases left between them. The germline V gene encodes CDR1 SGHAT and CDR2 FQNNGV. The CDR3 has 13 amino acids.

This rearrangement joins TRBV13 to TRBJ2-3, with TRBD2 as a possible D gene (6 bases). Between the trimmed V and J ends, which lost 5 bases and 7 bases, there was a span of 16 bases. The V gene's germline CDR1 is PRHDT and CDR2 FYEKMQ (reference sequence). The CDR3 contains 14 residues. CDR3 bases: TGTGCCAGCAGCCCCGGAGGGCCGGGGTATACGCAGTATTTT. It encodes CASSPGGPGYTQYF.